This T cell receptor beta chain comes out of a study of immune evolution from preneoplasia to lung adenocarcinoma. Study findings and constraints: Top clone frequencies peaked in normal lung, apparently declining through invasive adenocarcinoma. Later-stage lesions seemingly showed higher T cell density and diversity than normal lung.

Worth noting for this clone: Antigen unknown.

The assay was immunoSEQ multiplex PCR, and TCRdb's table has in-frame clones only and misses some. This sample has roughly 14,000 clones; about four fifths occur once, and the top ten carry roughly 3.9%. J gave up 1 base and V 5 bases, and 0 bases lay outside the gene matches. The germline V gene encodes CDR1 GTSNPN and CDR2 SVGIG (reference sequence). The CDR3 loop spans 12 amino acids. This TCR came from a person aged 65 to 79 with lung adenocarcinoma. The chain links TRBV30 to TRBJ2-5, with 8 bases identical to TRBD1. Source material: FFPE minimally invasive lung adenocarcinoma tissue. CDR3 DNA sequence: TGTGCCTGGGGACAGGGCCAAGAGACCCAGTACTTC. Protein sequence: CAWGQGQETQYF.